Listed here are 20 T cell receptor beta chains from one sample, sequenced in a study of OX40 agonist ivuxolimab in advanced cancers. Profiled with immunoSEQ multiplex PCR; TCRdb holds only in-frame clones, not every one. The sample has some 44,000 clones; 86% are singletons. The specimen was CD4+ or CD8+ T cells sorted from blood, collected in a trial of the OX40 agonist ivuxolimab. These TCRs come from an adult with an advanced solid tumor such as melanoma, head and neck, liver or kidney cancer.

The V gene is TRBV29-1, the J gene TRBJ2-3; the D is unclear. Germline CDR1 SQVTM, CDR2 ANQGSEA. This CDR3 spans 13 amino acids. Trimming cost V 3 bases and J 0 bases, with 7 bases left between them. The CDR3 spells CSVDGYSTDTQYF. The CDR3 DNA reads TGCAGCGTTGATGGTTATAGCACAGATACGCAGTATTTT.

The genes are TRBV5-1 and TRBJ2-4; the match to TRBD2 covers 9 bases. There are 15 residues in the CDR3. Losses at the gene ends were 0 bases for V and 7 bases for J; bases not matched to a gene: 5. Per the germline V gene, CDR1 is SGHRS and CDR2 is YFSETQ. CDR3: CASSLGGRAENIQYF. For the CDR3, the DNA is TGCGCCAGCAGCTTGGGCGGGAGGGCGGAGAACATTCAGTACTTC. The variable domain in full, completed from reference TRBV5-1 and TRBJ2-4, reads KAGVTQTPRYLIKTRGQQVTLSCSPISGHRSVSWYQQTPGQGLQFLFEYFSETQRNKGNFPGRFSGRQFSNSRSEMNVSTLELGDSALYLCASSLGGRAENIQYFGAGTRLSVL.

The V call is TRBV11-2, the J call TRBJ2-3; D call uncertain. The V end was cut by 3 bases, the J end by 3 bases, with 10 bases between. This CDR3 is built from 14 residues. Germline loops: CDR1 SGHAT, CDR2 FQNNGV. In nucleotides, the CDR3 is TGTGCCAGCAGCTTCCGGCTGGGAACAGATACGCAGTATTTT. Protein sequence: CASSFRLGTDTQYF.

This sequence joins TRBV6-5 and TRBJ2-3; 7 bases are a match to TRBD1. The germline gives CDR1 MNHEY, CDR2 SVGAGI. V was clipped by 4 bases and J by 5 bases; unmatched bases: 3. This CDR3 region has 13 residues. The CDR3 sequence: CASSLTGLDTQYF. The CDR3 bases are TGTGCCAGCAGTTTGACAGGGCTAGATACGCAGTATTTT.

The V gene is TRBV30, the J gene TRBJ1-5; no clear D. The CDR3 spans 14 residues. Trimming cost V 3 bases and J 7 bases, with 16 bases left between them. In germline, CDR1 is GTSNPN, CDR2 SVGIG (reference sequence). CDR3 loop: CAWSPPGGGQPQHF. As DNA, the CDR3 is TGTGCCTGGAGCCCACCGGGCGGCGGACAGCCCCAGCATTTT.

Concerning this clone: A junction boundary mismatches the germline segment, possibly from a read error. V and J are TRBV6-1 and TRBJ1-2; perhaps TRBD1 as D (6 bases). CDR1 is MNHNS and CDR2 is SASEGT in the germline V gene. This CDR3 is built from 13 residues. The CDR3 loop reads CASIETGSGGYTF. The DNA of the CDR3 is TGTGCCAGCATTGAAACAGGGTCTGGCGGCTACACCTTC.

V is TRBV30 and J is TRBJ2-5, with a possible D match to TRBD1 (6 bases). V was cut by 5 bases and J by 4 bases, with 11 bases left in between. This CDR3 has 12 residues. Germline loops: CDR1 GTSNPN, CDR2 SVGIG (reference sequence). CDR3 residues: CAWGWTAETQYF. Here the CDR3 DNA reads TGTGCCTGGGGCTGGACAGCAGAGACCCAGTACTTC.

The chain combines TRBV9 with TRBJ2-7; no clear D. Germline loops: CDR1 SGDLS, CDR2 YYNGEE. The CDR3 is made up of 13 amino acids. With 6 bases removed from V and 0 bases from J, the gap between germline ends came to 10 bases. The CDR3 bases are TGTGCCAGCATGTCGTGGAGCTCCTACGAGCAGTACTTC. Its protein product is CASMSWSSYEQYF.

The CDR3 sequence is CASSGRIGNYGYTF. CDR3 sequence (DNA): TGTGCCAGCAGTGGGAGAATTGGAAACTATGGCTACACCTTC. The V and J genes are TRBV25-1 and TRBJ1-2; no firm D call. The germline V gene encodes CDR1 MGHDK and CDR2 SYGVNS. The V gene lost 4 bases and the J gene lost 2 bases, with 11 bases spanning the gap. This CDR3 region has 14 residues.

The chain employs TRBV2 and TRBJ1-2; 8 nucleotides line up with TRBD1. The CDR3 runs to 13 residues. Germline loops: CDR1 SNHLY, CDR2 FYNNEI. J was trimmed by 6 bases and V by 5 bases; bases with no gene match: 5. DNA for the CDR3: TGTGCCAGCAGTACCGACAGGGGACATGGCTACACCTTC. It encodes CASSTDRGHGYTF.

This chain links TRBV19 with TRBJ2-1; the match to TRBD2 covers 12 bases. Per the germline V gene, CDR1 is LNHDA and CDR2 is SQIVND (reference sequence). Trimming cost V 6 bases and J 8 bases; bases outside gene matches: 8. There are 15 residues in the CDR3. The DNA for the CDR3 is TGTGCCAGTAGCTCCGGGACTAGCGGGTCCCATGAGCAGTTCTTC. Its protein product is CASSSGTSGSHEQFF.

The chain combines TRBV7-2 with TRBJ2-2; no firm D call. The CDR3 covers 16 residues. In germline, CDR1 is SGHTA, CDR2 FQGNSA. V was clipped by 2 bases and J by 0 bases, with 10 bases between them. The CDR3: CASSLFYLANTGELFF. CDR3 bases: TGTGCCAGCAGCTTATTTTATTTGGCGAACACCGGGGAGCTGTTTTTT.

This sequence joins TRBV6-1 and TRBJ2-7, with 7 bases fitting TRBD1. The germline V gene encodes CDR1 MNHNS and CDR2 SASEGT. The V gene end was trimmed by 7 bases and the J gene end by 4 bases; junction bases not matched to a gene: 10. There are 14 residues in the CDR3. For the CDR3, the DNA is TGTGCCAGCACCCCTGACAGGGCTAAGTACGAGCAGTACTTC. Its translation: CASTPDRAKYEQYF.

The genes are TRBV5-1 and TRBJ2-2; the D is unclear. The CDR3 is 13 amino acids. CDR1 SGHRS and CDR2 YFSETQ come from the germline V gene. V lost 0 bases to trimming and J lost 4 bases, with 4 bases between them. CDR3 sequence: CASSLAGTGELFF. The CDR3 nucleotides are TGCGCCAGCAGCTTGGCGGGCACCGGGGAGCTGTTTTTT.

The chain recombines TRBV5-1 with TRBJ2-7; either TRBD1 or TRBD2 may supply D (5 bases each). In germline, CDR1 is SGHRS, CDR2 YFSETQ. Trimming removed 5 bases at V and 2 bases at J, with 11 bases between. This CDR3 spans 13 amino acids. CDR3 DNA: TGCGCCAGCAGGGGGACGGATACCTACGAGCAGTACTTC. Its protein product is CASRGTDTYEQYF.

The genes are TRBV11-2 and TRBJ1-4, with D hard to call. The CDR3 spans 13 residues. Per the germline V gene, CDR1 is SGHAT and CDR2 is FQNNGV. V lost 7 bases to trimming and J lost 8 bases, with 14 bases between them. DNA for the CDR3: TGTGCCAGCACCATTTTCGATGGGGAAAAACTGTTTTTT. The encoded protein is CASTIFDGEKLFF.

V usage is TRBV9 and J usage is TRBJ2-3, with D unclear. CDR1 is SGDLS and CDR2 is YYNGEE in the germline V gene. The CDR3 is 15 amino acids. Deletions cut 2 bases from V and 6 bases from J, with 16 bases between. CDR3 protein: CASSVTDSPHDTQYF. DNA for the CDR3: TGTGCCAGCAGCGTGACTGATAGCCCACATGATACGCAGTATTTT.

This chain joins TRBV28 and TRBJ2-7; D remains ambiguous. Germline lookup yields CDR1 MDHEN and CDR2 SYDVKM. The CDR3 totals 12 residues. Trimming shortened V by 1 base and J by 6 bases, and 7 bases separated the two germline ends. The CDR3 spells CASSLSRSEQYF. CDR3 in DNA: TGTGCCAGCAGTTTATCGAGATCCGAGCAGTACTTC.

The V and J genes are TRBV5-1 and TRBJ2-1; TRBD2 aligns across 13 bases. Germline V CDR1 and CDR2: SGHRS, YFSETQ. Germline trimming cut 0 bases from V and 2 bases from J; bases unmatched to any gene: 11. CDR3 size: 20 residues. CDR3 residues: CASSLAAGLAGFGAYNEQFF. In DNA, the CDR3 is TGCGCCAGCAGCTTGGCCGCGGGACTAGCGGGATTTGGTGCCTACAATGAGCAGTTCTTC. The full variable domain, in which reference TRBV5-1 and TRBJ2-1 provide the parts outside the CDR3, is KAGVTQTPRYLIKTRGQQVTLSCSPISGHRSVSWYQQTPGQGLQFLFEYFSETQRNKGNFPGRFSGRQFSNSRSEMNVSTLELGDSALYLCASSLAAGLAGFGAYNEQFFGPGTRLTVL.

The gene calls are TRBV27 and TRBJ2-7; a weak D match, TRBD1 (6 bases). V lost 2 bases to trimming and J lost 2 bases, with 16 bases between them. Looked up from germline, CDR1 is MNHEY and CDR2 is SMNVEV (reference sequence). This CDR3 is built from 16 residues. The CDR3 DNA reads TGTGCCAGCAGTTTACAAAAAGACAGGTTCGCCTACGAGCAGTACTTC. This sequence encodes CASSLQKDRFAYEQYF.